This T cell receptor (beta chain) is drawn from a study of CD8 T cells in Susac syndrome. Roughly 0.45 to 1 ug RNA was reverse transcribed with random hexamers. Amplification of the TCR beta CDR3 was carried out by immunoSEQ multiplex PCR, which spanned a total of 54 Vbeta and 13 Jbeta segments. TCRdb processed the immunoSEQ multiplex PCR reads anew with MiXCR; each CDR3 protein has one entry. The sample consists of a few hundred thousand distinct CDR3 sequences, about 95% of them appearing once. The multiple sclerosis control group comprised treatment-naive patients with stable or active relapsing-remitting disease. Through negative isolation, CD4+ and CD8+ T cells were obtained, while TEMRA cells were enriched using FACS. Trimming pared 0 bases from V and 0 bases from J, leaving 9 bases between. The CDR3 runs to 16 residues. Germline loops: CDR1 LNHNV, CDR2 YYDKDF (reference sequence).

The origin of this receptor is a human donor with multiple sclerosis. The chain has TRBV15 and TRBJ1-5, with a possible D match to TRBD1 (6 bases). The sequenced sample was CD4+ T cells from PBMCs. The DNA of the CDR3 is TGTGCCACCAGCAGAGATAGGGGGTTTAGCAATCAGCCCCAGCATTTT. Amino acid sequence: CATSRDRGFSNQPQHF.